The 18 T cell receptor beta chains below all came from one sample that was sequenced in a study of CD8 T cells in ankylosing spondylitis. TCRdb analysed the 5' RACE reads with MiXCR anew, one entry per CDR3 protein. The repertoire holds about 33,000 distinct CDR3 sequences, with around 15% as singletons. Sequencing was performed on synovial fluid, either unsorted or a sorted T cell fraction (not recorded which). These receptor sequences come from a male donor with ankylosing spondylitis.

This clonotype came up many times. The rearrangement links TRBV6-4 to TRBJ2-2; TRBD1 aligns across 9 bases. The germline V gene has CDR1 MRHNA and CDR2 SNTAGT. Trimming cost V 6 bases and J 6 bases; bases outside gene matches: 11. The CDR3 consists of 16 residues. In DNA, the CDR3 is TGTGCCAGCAGCGAACCGGGACAGGGAAGTTCCGGGGAGCTGTTTTTT. It translates to CASSEPGQGSSGELFF.

This clonotype has more than one count but fewer than ten. CDR3 region: CASRIPGAPYEQYF. CDR3 coding DNA: TGTGCCAGCAGGATACCCGGGGCTCCCTACGAGCAGTACTTC. The chain employs TRBV28 and TRBJ2-7; D may correspond to TRBD1 or TRBD2 (5 bases each). The CDR3 runs to 14 residues. CDR1 and CDR2 from the germline V gene are MDHEN and SYDVKM. Between the trimmed V and J ends, which lost 6 bases and 2 bases, there was a span of 14 bases. The whole variable domain, remainder taken from reference TRBV28 and TRBJ2-7, is DVKVTQSSRYLVKRTGEKVFLECVQDMDHENMFWYRQDPGLGLRLIYFSYDVKMKEKGDIPEGYSVSREKKERFSLILESASTNQTSMYLCASRIPGAPYEQYFGPGTRLTVT.

This clonotype appeared many times. This chain uses TRBV20-1 with TRBJ2-3; 9 bases are a match to TRBD2. J lost 1 base, V lost 0 bases, and 5 bases had no gene match. The CDR3 has 16 amino acids. Looked up from germline, CDR1 is DFQATT and CDR2 is SNEGSKA (reference sequence). The CDR3 DNA sequence: TGCAGTGCTAGAGATCGGGAGCGGGAGGGCACAGATACGCAGTATTTT. It specifies CSARDREREGTDTQYF.

The chain joins TRBV5-1 to TRBJ1-1, with D unresolved. Per germline, CDR1 SGHRS and CDR2 YFSETQ. The CDR3 has 16 amino acids. Deletions cut 4 bases from V and 4 bases from J, with 20 bases between. The CDR3 coding sequence is TGCGCCAGCAGCGGGATCTCGAGGGAAGCGGGCACTGAAGCTTTCTTT. Its translation is CASSGISREAGTEAFF.

In its sample, this clonotype was seen a few times. The chain has TRBV10-3 and TRBJ2-1, with 9 bases fitting TRBD1. The CDR3 has 13 amino acids. V dropped 8 bases and J dropped 9; count of bases not matched to a gene: 8. Germline V gene lookup returns CDR1 ENHRY and CDR2 SYGVKD. Written as DNA, the CDR3 is TGTGCCATCCAGGGACAGGGCCATCTTGAGCAGTTCTTC. Protein: CAIQGQGHLEQFF.

This clonotype was counted a few times. The gene calls are TRBV20-1 and TRBJ2-7, with 7 bases matching TRBD2. The CDR3 length is 14 residues. Germline CDR1 is DFQATT and CDR2 is SNEGSKA (reference sequence). The V and J ends lost 4 bases and 12 bases, in that order; junction bases with no gene match: 18. CDR3 sequence (DNA): TGCAGTGCTACTTCGGGGCTAGCGGTCCCTCGGCGGTACTTC. This translates into CSATSGLAVPRRYF.

The CDR3 loop is CASSWTDRKGSEAFF. In DNA, the CDR3 is TGCGCCAGCAGCTGGACGGACAGGAAAGGGTCTGAAGCTTTCTTT. This chain uses TRBV5-1 with TRBJ1-1, with TRBD1 matching over 7 bases. Trimming at V came to 3 bases and at J to 6 bases, leaving 11 bases not matched to a gene. Germline V lookup: CDR1 SGHRS, CDR2 YFSETQ. This CDR3 is built from 15 residues.

The table lists this clonotype with many counts. V and J are TRBV10-1 and TRBJ2-3; the D gene is possibly TRBD2 (5 bases). V was pared by 3 bases and J by 2 bases, with 9 bases between. The CDR3 is 14 amino acids. Germline values: CDR1 WNHNN, CDR2 SYGVQD (reference sequence). This chain's CDR3 is CASSEDGVTDTQYF. Here the CDR3 DNA reads TGCGCCAGCAGTGAAGACGGGGTCACAGATACGCAGTATTTT.

V gene TRBV12-5 combines with J gene TRBJ1-5, with a tentative D call TRBD1 (5 bases). This CDR3 region has 15 residues. Per germline, CDR1 LGHNT and CDR2 FRNRAP. The chain's CDR3 is CATCQTLGDNQPQHF. As DNA, the CDR3 is TGTGCCACCTGCCAGACCCTAGGGGACAATCAGCCCCAGCATTTT. The full variable domain, rest sourced from reference TRBV12-5 and TRBJ1-5, is DARVTQTPRHKVTEMGQEVTMRCQPILGHNTVFWYRQTMMQGLELLAYFRNRAPLDDSGMPKDRFSAEMPDATLATLKIQPSEPRDSAVYFCATCQTLGDNQPQHFGDGTRLSIL.

The rearrangement links TRBV6-5 to TRBJ1-6; TRBD1 agrees at 7 bases. Unmatched junction bases numbered 3, after V lost 0 bases and J lost 1 base. CDR1 is MNHEY, CDR2 SVGAGI, per germline. The CDR3 extends over 17 amino acids. CDR3 residues: CASSYSNRGSYNSPLHF. CDR3 coding DNA: TGTGCCAGCAGTTACTCGAACAGGGGTTCCTATAATTCACCCCTCCACTTT.

J is TRBJ1-1 and V is TRBV19; the D gene is possibly TRBD1 (6 bases). The ends were cut back, 3 bases at V and 1 base at J, with 9 bases in the middle. Germline V CDR1 and CDR2: LNHDA, SQIVND (reference sequence). The CDR3 is 14 residues long. CDR3 sequence reads: CASSMTGTNTEAFF. The CDR3 region has the DNA TGTGCCAGTAGTATGACAGGTACGAACACTGAAGCTTTCTTT.

The chain is built from TRBV29-1 and TRBJ2-7, with a possible D match to TRBD2 (6 bases). Germline CDR1 is SQVTM and CDR2 is ANQGSEA. V shed 2 bases and J shed 2 bases, with 10 bases lying between them. This CDR3 has 13 amino acids. The CDR3 bases are TGCAGCGTTGAAAGTAGCGGAACCTACGAGCAGTACTTC. Translated, it gives CSVESSGTYEQYF.

The rearrangement uses TRBV27 and TRBJ2-7, with TRBD1 as a possible D gene (5 bases). V was trimmed by 5 bases and J by 2 bases, leaving 10 bases between them. Germline V gene lookup returns CDR1 MNHEY and CDR2 SMNVEV (reference sequence). The CDR3 spans 13 residues. DNA for the CDR3: TGTGCCAGCAGTCAAGGGGCCACCTACGAGCAGTACTTC. This codes for CASSQGATYEQYF.

This rearrangement joins TRBV6-1 to TRBJ1-1; D gene unclear. The CDR3 runs to 13 residues. Trimming took off 4 bases at V and 6 bases at J, with 12 bases between the two ends. Germline-derived CDR1 and CDR2 are MNHNS and SASEGT. This chain's CDR3 is CASSAEHRAEAFF. The CDR3 DNA follows: TGTGCCAGCAGTGCCGAACATCGGGCTGAAGCTTTCTTT.

This clonotype was detected a few times. This chain uses TRBV11-1 with TRBJ2-7, with D possibly being TRBD1 (6 bases). Germline V gene data show CDR1 as SGHAT and CDR2 as FQDESV (reference sequence). V gave up 3 bases and J gave up 3 bases, with 15 bases separating them. The CDR3 spans 15 residues. In DNA form, the CDR3 reads TGTGCCAGCAGCTTGCTGGACAGTAAATTCTACGAGCAGTACTTC. This gives the protein CASSLLDSKFYEQYF. Full variable domain (rest looked up from reference TRBV11-1 and TRBJ2-7): EAEVAQSPRYKITEKSQAVAFWCDPISGHATLYWYRQILGQGPELLVQFQDESVVDDSQLPKDRFSAERLKGVDSTLKIQPAELGDSAMYLCASSLLDSKFYEQYFGPGTRLTVT.

The sample holds a few counts of this clonotype. The J gene is TRBJ1-1, the V gene TRBV14; D not certain. V lost 3 bases and J 7 bases, leaving 21 bases between the germline ends. This CDR3 spans 16 amino acids. Germline V lookup: CDR1 SGHDN, CDR2 FVKESK. CDR3 residues: CASSHYTGLDLGEAFF. CDR3 coding DNA: TGTGCCAGCAGCCATTACACGGGTCTCGATTTAGGTGAAGCTTTCTTT.

This clonotype was observed a handful of times. The chain combines TRBV7-9 with TRBJ1-1; D not resolved. Trimming took 4 bases from V and 8 from J, leaving 11 bases between them. The CDR3 is made up of 12 amino acids. The germline V gene has CDR1 SEHNR and CDR2 FQNEAQ (reference sequence). The CDR3 loop reads CASSSTGIEAFF. CDR3 coding DNA: TGTGCCAGCAGCTCTACCGGGATAGAAGCTTTCTTT.

The chain joins TRBV28 to TRBJ2-7; D may be TRBD1 (6 bases). The V gene lost 6 bases and the J gene lost 4 bases, with 19 bases spanning the gap. The V gene's germline CDR1 is MDHEN and CDR2 SYDVKM. The CDR3 totals 15 residues. This CDR3 reads CASSLRDIYIYEQYF. CDR3 DNA: TGTGCCAGCAGCCTCCGGGACATCTACATTTACGAGCAGTACTTC.